This T cell receptor (beta chain) was captured by sequencing in a study of T cells after yellow fever vaccination. Turning to the study itself: In the case of low-cell-number fractions, SMART-Seq v4 Ultra Low Input was used for preparation. Points from the study as a whole: The booster response re-showed most primary clones: 96% CD4, around 90% CD8.

Researchers made TCR cDNA using 5'RACE template switching, and this step added a universal primer site and UMIs. TCRdb reprocessed the 5' RACE reads with MiXCR, giving one entry per CDR3 protein. The table records 27,000 or so distinct CDR3 sequences, 4% to 5% of them present only once. V dropped 5 bases and J dropped 7 bases, with 8 bases sitting between them. The CDR3 is 11 residues long. This clonotype showed up many times. This material consisted of PBMCs, either bulk or a sorted T-cell subset (CD4+, CD8+, memory, or dextramer-sorted; not recorded which), taken on the day of the yellow fever booster vaccination. The rearrangement links TRBV12-3 or TRBV12-4 to TRBJ2-5; no clear D. The sequence was collected from a young man who received the YFV17D yellow fever vaccine. CDR3 sequence: CASSTWGTQYF. CDR3 sequence (DNA): TGTGCCAGCAGTACATGGGGGACCCAGTACTTC.